This TCR beta chain came from a study of long-term antiretroviral therapy in people with HIV. The study, taken as a whole, reports: Post-ART, diversity grew, though it stayed under transplant donor control levels.

Trimming cost V 6 bases and J 0 bases, with 15 bases left between them. The CDR3 runs 15 residues. Germline V gene lookup returns CDR1 MNHNS and CDR2 SASEGT. Survey-level immunoSEQ v3.0 assays were run. The data were produced by immunoSEQ multiplex PCR, yet TCRdb's version contains in-frame clones alone and is incomplete. The sample includes 15,000 to 20,000 clones, around 83% of them seen just once. This clone was counted once. The antigen is unknown. The receptor's source is a man aged 40-55 years with HIV. The material sequenced was unsorted PBMCs, taken just before starting antiretroviral therapy. This chain connects TRBV6-1 to TRBJ2-7; possibly TRBD1 or TRBD2 for D (6 bases each). CDR3 residues: CASRGGGGVSYEQYF. DNA for the CDR3: TGTGCCAGCAGAGGGGGTGGAGGGGTCTCCTACGAGCAGTACTTC.